The clone carrying this T cell receptor (beta chain) has more than one count but fewer than ten. Antigen: not known. Assay used: immunoSEQ multiplex PCR; TCRdb lists only in-frame clones, some missing. This sample carries roughly 38,000 clones, approximately 89% of them seen once, and the ten largest clones take roughly 2.5%. This CDR3 has 16 residues. V was cut by 5 bases and J by 6 bases, with 20 bases left in between. The V gene's germline CDR1 is MNHEY and CDR2 SMNVEV (reference sequence). This sample is part of a study of T cells in localized non-small cell lung cancer. Study-wide findings and caveats: The tumor had only one region sequenced, so heterogeneity remains possible. Tumor showed lower T cell clonality than uninvolved adjacent lung, where it was highest. Blood T cell density predicted longer survival; adjacent-lung clonality, shorter. Appearance in adjacent lung was seen for a median around 58 of the top 100 tumor clones.

The sample consisted of peripheral blood, taken before any cancer treatment. The receptor's source is a woman aged 35-75 years with stage I lung adenocarcinoma. This chain joins TRBV27 and TRBJ2-1; D remains ambiguous. The CDR3 spells CASSQDLVGLGNEQFF. DNA of the CDR3: TGTGCCAGCAGTCAAGACTTAGTAGGGCTTGGCAATGAGCAGTTCTTC.